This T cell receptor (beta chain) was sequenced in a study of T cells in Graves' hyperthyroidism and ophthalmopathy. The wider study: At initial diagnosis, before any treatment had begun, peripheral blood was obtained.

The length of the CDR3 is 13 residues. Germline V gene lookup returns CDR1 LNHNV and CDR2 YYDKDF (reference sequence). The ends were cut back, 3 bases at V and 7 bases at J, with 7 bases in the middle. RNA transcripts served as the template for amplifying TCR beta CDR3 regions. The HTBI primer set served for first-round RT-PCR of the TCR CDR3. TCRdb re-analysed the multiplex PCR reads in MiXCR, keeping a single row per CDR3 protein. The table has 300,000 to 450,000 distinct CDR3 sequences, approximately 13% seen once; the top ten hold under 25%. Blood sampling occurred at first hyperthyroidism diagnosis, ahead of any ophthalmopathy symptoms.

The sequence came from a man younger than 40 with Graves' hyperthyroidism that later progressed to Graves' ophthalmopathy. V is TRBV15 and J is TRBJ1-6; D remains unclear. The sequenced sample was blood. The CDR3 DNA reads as TGTGCCACCAGCAGGAGCACAAATTCACCCCTCCACTTT. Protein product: CATSRSTNSPLHF.